The T cell receptor beta chain described here comes from a study of blood T cell repertoires in COVID-19. Study-level background: Acute and convalescent COVID-19 samples came from the United States, Italy and Spain. The cDNA or gDNA used as material had been derived from T cells, B-cell-depleted T cells, or PBMCs.

From germline, CDR1 is MNHEY and CDR2 SMNVEV (reference sequence). The CDR3 covers 16 residues. V was clipped by 2 bases and J by 0 bases, with 11 bases between them. Data came from immunoSEQ multiplex PCR; TCRdb stores just in-frame clones and leaves some out. The sample consists of approximately 200,000 clones, roughly 87% of them appearing once. This clone occurred once. V is TRBV27 and J is TRBJ1-3; D call uncertain. This clonotype originated in a man aged 35 to 55 with active or convalescent COVID-19. Material: peripheral blood. CDR3 bases: TGTGCCAGCAGTTTAATTGGGCAGATCTCTGGAAACACCATATATTTT. It translates to CASSLIGQISGNTIYF.